This TCR beta chain comes out of a study of immune cell composition in non-small cell lung cancer. Generated by immunoSEQ multiplex PCR, the TCRdb table keeps only in-frame clones and is missing some. There are 3,000 to 4,000 clones in the sample; 55% to 75% occur only once, and 7.8% lies in the top ten. The CDR3 is 14 amino acids. Trimming shortened V by 0 bases and J by 1 base, and 8 bases separated the two germline ends. Germline V lookup: CDR1 SGHNT, CDR2 YYREEE (reference sequence). The sample consisted of lung tumor tissue. This sequence originates from a human donor with non-small cell lung cancer. This chain links TRBV5-4 with TRBJ2-7; D possibly corresponds to TRBD2 (5 bases). This chain's CDR3 is CASSLARRSYEQYF. DNA of the CDR3: TGTGCCAGCAGCTTGGCCAGGAGGTCCTACGAGCAGTACTTC.